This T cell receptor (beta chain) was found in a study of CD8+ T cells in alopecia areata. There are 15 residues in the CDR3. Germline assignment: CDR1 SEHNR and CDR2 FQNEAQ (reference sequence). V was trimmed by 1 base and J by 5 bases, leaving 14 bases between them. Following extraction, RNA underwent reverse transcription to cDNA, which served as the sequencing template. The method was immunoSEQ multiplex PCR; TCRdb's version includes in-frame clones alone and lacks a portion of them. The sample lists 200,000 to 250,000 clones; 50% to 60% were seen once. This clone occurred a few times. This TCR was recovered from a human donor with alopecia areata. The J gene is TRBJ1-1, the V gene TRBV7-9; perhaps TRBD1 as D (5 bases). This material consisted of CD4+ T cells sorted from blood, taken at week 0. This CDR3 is CASSLVGRAGTEAFF. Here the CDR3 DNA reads TGTGCCAGCAGCTTAGTGGGCAGGGCTGGAACTGAAGCTTTCTTT.